The rows below give T cell receptor beta chains drawn from one sample of a study of radiotherapy plus CTLA-4 blockade in lung cancer. Sequencing used immunoSEQ multiplex PCR; TCRdb keeps in-frame clones, though not all of them. The sample has over 85,000 clones; 80% to 90% are singletons. The sample consisted of peripheral blood, taken from a patient treated with radiotherapy plus ipilimumab. The receptor source for this set is a human donor with non-small cell lung cancer that progressed on radiotherapy plus ipilimumab. Each CDR3 is given with its conserved first and last residue. The D gene is left open where the match is weak. Clone size is given for some rows only: seen once, a few or many times, or a class if the clone is expanded.

14	NA	TRBV5-1	NA	TRBJ1-1	TGCGCCAGCAGCTTGGAGGACAGTCGGTCTGAAGCTTTCTTT	CASSLEDSRSEAFF
17	TRBD1	TRBV5-4	NA	TRBJ1-1	TGTGCCAGCAGCCGGACCACAGGGGGCACCCTCAAGAGGGAAGCTTTCTTT	CASSRTTGGTLKREAFF
13	NA	TRBV6-6	few	TRBJ1-4	TGTGCCAGCAGTCAACTGGGGGGTGAAAAACTGTTTTTT	CASSQLGGEKLFF
14	TRBD2	TRBV10-3	NA	TRBJ2-7	TGTGCCATCAGGCCTACGGGAGGGCCGGGAGAGCAGTACTTC	CAIRPTGGPGEQYF
14	TRBD1	TRBV5-1	NA	TRBJ1-4	TGCGCCAGCAGCTTGTGGCAGGGGGATGAAAAACTGTTTTTT	CASSLWQGDEKLFF
14	NA	TRBV5-1	NA	TRBJ2-7	TGCGCCAGCAGCTTGTCGGGGCAGGTCAACGAGCAGTACTTC	CASSLSGQVNEQYF
14	NA	TRBV5-4	NA	TRBJ2-3	TGTGCCAGCAGCTTGCTGGGAAGCACAGATACGCAGTATTTT	CASSLLGSTDTQYF
16	NA	TRBV4-1	NA	TRBJ2-5	TGCGCCAGCAGCCAAGTGTTCGTAGCTGGATCGGAGACCCAGTACTTC	CASSQVFVAGSETQYF
16	NA	TRBV6-5	NA	TRBJ2-3	TGTGCCAGCAGTTACATAGCGGTCCTGGGCACAGATACGCAGTATTTT	CASSYIAVLGTDTQYF
12	NA	TRBV9	NA	TRBJ2-7	TGTGCCAGCAGCACTCAGTGGGGCGAGCAGTACTTC	CASSTQWGEQYF
15	NA	TRBV5-4	NA	TRBJ2-7	TGTGCCAGCAGCTTACGGGGTGGTGTTGGATACGAGCAGTACTTC	CASSLRGGVGYEQYF
14	NA	TRBV9	once	TRBJ1-5	TGTGCCAGCGCGCGGGGGTATAGCAATCAGCCCCAGCATTTT	CASARGYSNQPQHF
15	NA	TRBV30	NA	TRBJ1-2	TGTGCCTGGAGTGTAGGGACCACCCGGAGCCGGGGCTACACCTTC	CAWSVGTTRSRGYTF
13	NA	TRBV6-5	once	TRBJ1-1	TGTGCCAGCACCCCGGGCGGCATACCTGGAGCTTTCTTT	CASTPGGIPGAFF
14	TRBD1	TRBV6-5	NA	TRBJ1-5	TGCGCCAGCAGACAGGGAATGAGCAATCAGCCCCAGCATTTT	CASRQGMSNQPQHF
15	TRBD1	TRBV19	NA	TRBJ1-1	TGTGCCAGTAGGGGTCTGACAGGGGGGAGGACTGAAGCTTTCTTT	CASRGLTGGRTEAFF
15	TRBD1	TRBV5-4	NA	TRBJ1-4	TGTGCCAGCAGCACCCGGACAGGCGGGAATGAAAAACTGTTTTTT	CASSTRTGGNEKLFF
15	TRBD1	TRBV7-2	NA	TRBJ1-1	TGTGCCAGCAGCAAACGGACAGGGGGCAGAACTGAAGCTTTCTTT	CASSKRTGGRTEAFF
12	NA	TRBV11-2	NA	TRBJ2-3	TGTGCCAGCAGCTGGAGGGGGGATACGCAGTATTTT	CASSWRGDTQYF
14	TRBD1	TRBV10-1	NA	TRBJ2-7	TGCGCCAGCAGTAGTGGACAGGGAACCTACGAGCAGTACTTC	CASSSGQGTYEQYF
18	TRBD1	TRBV5-5	NA	TRBJ1-1	TGTGCCAGCAGCTTGTGGACAGGGGCCAGAGGTTCAAACACTGAAGCTTTCTTT	CASSLWTGARGSNTEAFF
16	TRBD2	TRBV7-6	NA	TRBJ2-1	TGTGCCAGCAGCTTAACTAGCGGGATACCCTACAATGAGCAGTTCTTC	CASSLTSGIPYNEQFF
14	NA	TRBV25-1	NA	TRBJ2-7	TGTGCCAGCACAGCCAGGGAAGAAACCTACGAGCAGTACTTC	CASTAREETYEQYF
11	NA	TRBV10-2	NA	TRBJ2-7	TGCGCCAGCAGTGAAATCTACGAGCAGTACTTC	CASSEIYEQYF
13	NA	TRBV7-3	NA	TRBJ2-3	TGTGCCAGCAGCTTCGGGCCGGAGGATACGCAGTATTTT	CASSFGPEDTQYF
14	NA	TRBV2	NA	TRBJ2-5	TGTGCCAGCAGAGCAGCGGAGGGGCTGAGCACCCAGTACTTC	CASRAAEGLSTQYF
17	TRBD2	TRBV10-3	NA	TRBJ2-3	TGTGCCATCAGTTCTGGGGCAACGGGACTAGCGGGAAGTGCGCAGTATTTT	CAISSGATGLAGSAQYF
15	NA	TRBV4-1	NA	TRBJ2-2	TGCGCCAGCAGCCAAGATCTTGGAGCCCCCGGGGAGCTGTTTTTT	CASSQDLGAPGELFF
15	NA	TRBV6-5	NA	TRBJ1-1	TGTGCCAGCAGTCGAAAACAGGTCGGGAACACTGAAGCTTTCTTT	CASSRKQVGNTEAFF
15	NA	TRBV6-5	NA	TRBJ1-3	TGTGCCAGCAGTTATAGCTGGTCGTCCGGAAACACCATATATTTT	CASSYSWSSGNTIYF
13	NA	TRBV10-1	NA	TRBJ1-3	TGCGCCAGCAGCACCGGACTAGGAAACACCATATATTTT	CASSTGLGNTIYF
11	NA	TRBV5-4	NA	TRBJ2-1	TGTGCCAGCACAACGGGCCATGAGCAGTTCTTC	CASTTGHEQFF
19	TRBD1	TRBV2	NA	TRBJ2-2	TGTGCCAGCAGTGTATCGGGACAGGGAATGGGAAGTACGGGCGGGGAGCTGTTTTTT	CASSVSGQGMGSTGGELFF
13	NA	TRBV11-3	NA	TRBJ1-1	TGTGCCAGCAGCTCGACAGTGAACACTGAAGCTTTCTTT	CASSSTVNTEAFF
15	TRBD2	TRBV2	once	TRBJ2-7	TGTGCCAGCAGCCCCACTAGCGGGAGGATATACGAGCAGTACTTC	CASSPTSGRIYEQYF
14	NA	TRBV11-1	NA	TRBJ2-7	TGTGCCAGCAGCGCCGGACTTGGGGCCTACGAGCAGTACTTC	CASSAGLGAYEQYF
14	TRBD2	TRBV7-6	NA	TRBJ2-3	TGTGCCAGCAGCTTACGGGACTATTCGGATACGCAGTATTTT	CASSLRDYSDTQYF
18	TRBD2	TRBV5-4	NA	TRBJ2-6	TGTGCCAGCAGCTTAGGGCTAGCGGGAGAGGGTGGGGCCAACGTCCTGACTTTC	CASSLGLAGEGGANVLTF
15	TRBD2	TRBV5-1	few	TRBJ2-1	TGCGCCAGCAGCTGGGAGGGTAGCTCCTACAATGAGCAGTTCTTC	CASSWEGSSYNEQFF
14	NA	TRBV5-5	NA	TRBJ1-3	TGTGCCAGCAGCTTGGACTTGCTAGGAAACACCATATATTTT	CASSLDLLGNTIYF
13	TRBD1	TRBV6-1	NA	TRBJ1-1	TGTGCCAGTGAGAAGAGGGGGCTTGGAGGAGCTTTCTTT	CASEKRGLGGAFF
18	NA	TRBV2	NA	TRBJ2-5	TGTGCCAGCACATTTTCGGGGGCCACACAGGGGCCATTGGAGACCCAGTACTTC	CASTFSGATQGPLETQYF
16	TRBD1	TRBV18	NA	TRBJ2-1	TGTGCCAGCTCACCGACAGGGGACAGCTCCTACAATGAGCAGTTCTTC	CASSPTGDSSYNEQFF
15	TRBD2	TRBV13	NA	TRBJ2-1	TGTGCCAGCAGCCCCACTAGCGGGGGCTACAATGAGCAGTTCTTC	CASSPTSGGYNEQFF
17	TRBD1	TRBV2	NA	TRBJ1-2	TGTGCCAGCAGTGAAACAGGGGGCTCACCCTCTGCCTATGGCTACACCTTC	CASSETGGSPSAYGYTF
15	NA	TRBV6-6	NA	TRBJ2-1	TGTGCCAGCAGTCCAAACCAGGGCGGTAGGAATGAGCAGTTCTTC	CASSPNQGGRNEQFF
15	TRBD1	TRBV7-9	few	TRBJ1-2	TGTGCCAGCAGCTTGGAGACAGGGGACCGCTATGGCTACACCTTC	CASSLETGDRYGYTF
15	TRBD2	TRBV6-6	NA	TRBJ2-3	TGTGCCAGCAGCCAAGACTTAGCGGGGGCAGATACGCAGTATTTT	CASSQDLAGADTQYF
17	TRBD2	TRBV7-8	NA	TRBJ2-3	TGTGCCGGCAGAGGCCGACGGGGGAGGGTTAGCACAGATACGCAGTATTTT	CAGRGRRGRVSTDTQYF
15	NA	TRBV15	NA	TRBJ1-3	TGTGCCACCGGTTTGCCGGGGATGGGTGGAAACACCATATATTTT	CATGLPGMGGNTIYF
15	TRBD1	TRBV2	NA	TRBJ2-1	TGTGCCAGCAGCCACCGGGACAGGGGGGGCAATGAGCAGTTCTTC	CASSHRDRGGNEQFF
16	TRBD2	TRBV9	NA	TRBJ2-7	TGTGCCAGCAGCCTCACTAGCGGAGTGGGTAGGGACGAGCAGTACTTC	CASSLTSGVGRDEQYF
14	NA	TRBV19	medium-sized	TRBJ1-1	TGTGCCACCGGGGGGGGCCGAATGAACACTGAAGCTTTCTTT	CATGGGRMNTEAFF
13	NA	TRBV2	few	TRBJ2-3	TGTGCCAGCGGGGCGGAGAGCACAGATACGCAGTATTTT	CASGAESTDTQYF
15	NA	TRBV27	NA	TRBJ2-7	TGTGCCAGCAGTAGCGGTGGGAGAGGTTTTGACGAGCAGTACTTC	CASSSGGRGFDEQYF
14	TRBD2	TRBV9	NA	TRBJ2-2	TGTGCCAGCAGCACTAGCGGGACCGGCGGGGAGCTGTTTTTT	CASSTSGTGGELFF
15	TRBD2	TRBV7-3	NA	TRBJ2-1	TGTGCCAGCAGCTCCAGGGCTAGCGGCTACAATGAGCAGTTCTTC	CASSSRASGYNEQFF
15	TRBD1	TRBV4-1	NA	TRBJ2-7	TGCGCCAGCAGCCAATACCCGGGACAGGGTAACGAGCAGTACTTC	CASSQYPGQGNEQYF
14	NA	TRBV29-1	NA	TRBJ1-2	TGCAGCGTTGAAGATCGAGACACCATCTATGGCTACACCTTC	CSVEDRDTIYGYTF